This TCR beta chain came from a study of shared clonotypes between healthy human individuals. Study overall: The plates for each donor numbered three CD4 naive, three CD4 memory, two CD8 naive and one CD8 memory.

The V and J ends lost 5 bases and 5 bases respectively, with 19 bases between them. Germline-derived CDR1 and CDR2 are SGHRS and YFSETQ. This CDR3 is 15 amino acids long. TCRdb's table, derived via immunoSEQ multiplex PCR, lists solely in-frame clones and lacks some. The sample records some 1.5 million clones, around 97% being singletons. Source material: naive CD4+ T cells sorted from blood. Subset noted: CD45RA+ positively selected. This receptor was identified in a man aged 30-40 years in good health. The chain is built from TRBV5-1 and TRBJ1-1; D might be TRBD1 (6 bases). The CDR3 sequence is CASRRIGGSSTEAFF. DNA of the CDR3: TGCGCCAGCAGGAGAATAGGGGGGTCGAGTACTGAAGCTTTCTTT.